This T cell receptor (beta chain) was captured by sequencing in a study of shared clonotypes between healthy human individuals. About this clone itself: Its antigen is not known. Other DNA sequences of this sample code for an identical CDR3.

From germline, CDR1 is SQVTM and CDR2 ANQGSEA. V lost 4 bases to trimming and J lost 2 bases, with 3 bases between them. CDR3 length: 12 amino acids. Study results and caveats: Across a handful of donors, naive CD4 shared 5% to 6.5%, naive CD8 3.5% to 4%, memory CD4 about 2.4%, memory CD8 about 0.4%.

Clones were sequenced by immunoSEQ multiplex PCR, and TCRdb holds only the in-frame ones, with some missing. The data contain about 2.4 million clones, approximately 94% of them singletons. This receptor was taken from a man between 18 and 35 years old in good health. Some clones in this sample may be carry-over from other donors' samples. The chain couples TRBV29-1 to TRBJ2-6, with unresolved D. The sequencing sample was made of naive CD4+ T cells from PBMCs. The subset: CD45RA+ positively selected. CDR3 sequence: CSVGTGANVLTF. Here the CDR3 DNA reads TGCAGCGTTGGTACTGGGGCCAACGTCCTGACTTTC.